One and the same sample provided the 26 T cell receptor beta chains below, sequenced in a study of response to subunit inactivated influenza vaccine. MiXCR was run by TCRdb on the RT-PCR reads, yielding one entry per CDR3 protein. This table has about 540,000 distinct CDR3 sequences, roughly 25% appearing once. The same sample was also used in a study of T cells expressing NK-cell markers. In that study: TCR beta cDNA was made by 5'RACE template switching with UMIs.

The sequenced sample was CD4+ T cells sorted from PBMCs, obtained 11 to 12 days after vaccination. All receptors derive from a middle-aged man who received an inactivated influenza vaccine.

The chain carries TRBV5-1 and TRBJ2-3, with TRBD2 matching 9 bases. Looked up from germline, CDR1 is SGHRS and CDR2 is YFSETQ. The J segment lost 4 bases and the V segment lost 1 base, leaving 4 bases of the junction unmatched. The CDR3 is 15 amino acids. Written as DNA, the CDR3 is TGCGCCAGCAGCTTGCTGAGCGGGGGGTCAGATACGCAGTATTTT. Its translation is CASSLLSGGSDTQYF.

The V gene is TRBV28, the J gene TRBJ1-2; D not certain. There are 13 residues in the CDR3. The V end lost 3 bases, the J end lost 5 bases, and 10 bases lay between the germline ends. CDR1 is MDHEN, CDR2 SYDVKM, per germline. The CDR3 nucleotides are TGTGCCAGCAGTTTCGGGCGGAAGTATGGCTACACCTTC. Amino acid sequence: CASSFGRKYGYTF.

This clonotype was detected a few times. V usage is TRBV5-6 and J usage is TRBJ1-5; D is undetermined. Germline loops: CDR1 SGHDT, CDR2 YYEEEE. The CDR3 covers 14 residues. V lost 0 bases, J lost 3 bases, and 7 bases lay in between. CDR3 bases: TGTGCCAGCAGCTTGGCCCTCGACAATCAGCCCCAGCATTTT. Residues: CASSLALDNQPQHF.

The rearrangement joins TRBV28 to TRBJ2-3; TRBD2 matches at 11 bases. Germline trimming cut 8 bases from V and 6 bases from J; bases unmatched to any gene: 16. Germline CDR1 is MDHEN and CDR2 is SYDVKM. The CDR3 is 17 amino acids. For the CDR3, the DNA is TGTGCCAGCGGCTCTCGGCTAGCGGGGGGTTTCGACGATACGCAGTATTTT. This encodes CASGSRLAGGFDDTQYF.

The chain employs TRBV20-1 and TRBJ2-3; D is uncertain. The CDR3 loop spans 11 amino acids. In germline, CDR1 is DFQATT, CDR2 SNEGSKA (reference sequence). V dropped 5 bases and J dropped 8 bases, with 11 bases sitting between them. The CDR3 DNA reads TGCAGTGCTCCTTCTAGGACTACGCAGTATTTT. It specifies CSAPSRTTQYF.

The rearrangement links TRBV20-1 to TRBJ2-3, with 8 bases lining up with TRBD1. This CDR3 has 14 amino acids. CDR1 and CDR2 from the germline V gene are DFQATT and SNEGSKA (reference sequence). V was pared by 1 base and J by 0 bases, with 0 bases of the junction left unmatched. CDR3 protein: CSARGDRSTDTQYF. The CDR3 DNA reads TGCAGTGCTAGAGGGGACAGGAGCACAGATACGCAGTATTTT.

This clonotype was counted only a few times. V and J are TRBV5-1 and TRBJ2-1; D call uncertain. Trimming left V 0 bases short and J 0 bases short, with 7 bases between. The CDR3 runs to 15 residues. Per germline, CDR1 SGHRS and CDR2 YFSETQ. The CDR3 nucleotides are TGCGCCAGCAGCTTGGTCGGAAACTCCTACAATGAGCAGTTCTTC. Amino acids: CASSLVGNSYNEQFF. The whole variable domain, filled in from reference TRBV5-1 and TRBJ2-1, reads KAGVTQTPRYLIKTRGQQVTLSCSPISGHRSVSWYQQTPGQGLQFLFEYFSETQRNKGNFPGRFSGRQFSNSRSEMNVSTLELGDSALYLCASSLVGNSYNEQFFGPGTRLTVL.

The chain combines TRBV3-1 with TRBJ2-7; 8 bases map to TRBD2. This CDR3 is 15 amino acids long. V gave up 4 bases and J gave up 4 bases; unmatched junction bases: 9. Germline V gene sequence: CDR1 LGHDT, CDR2 YNNKEL (reference sequence). CDR3 nucleotides: TGTGCCAGCAGCCCCACCGGGACTAGGACATACGAGCAGTACTTC. Amino acids: CASSPTGTRTYEQYF.

CDR3 sequence: CASSQDQGQQRYEQYF. As DNA, the CDR3 is TGCGCCAGCAGCCAAGATCAAGGGCAGCAAAGGTACGAGCAGTACTTC. The gene calls are TRBV4-1 and TRBJ2-7, with D uncertain. Trimming removed 0 bases from V and 4 bases from J, with 16 bases in between. The CDR3 covers 16 residues. From germline, CDR1 is MGHRA and CDR2 YSYEKL.

This clonotype was counted a single time. The chain combines TRBV7-9 with TRBJ1-1; D possibly corresponds to TRBD1 (5 bases). Germline V gene lookup returns CDR1 SEHNR and CDR2 FQNEAQ (reference sequence). V shed 1 base and J shed 1 base, with 16 bases lying between them. The CDR3 contains 17 residues. The CDR3 bases are TGTGCCAGCAGCTTAGGGGGGGGTTTACCCCAGAACACTGAAGCTTTCTTT. Protein: CASSLGGGLPQNTEAFF.

The CDR3 loop reads CATSVGQTNQPQHF. DNA of the CDR3: TGTGCCACCAGCGTGGGACAGACCAATCAGCCCCAGCATTTT. The chain combines TRBV15 with TRBJ1-5; 7 bases fit TRBD1. V lost 5 bases, J lost 3 bases, and 4 bases stayed unmatched. The germline V gene has CDR1 LNHNV and CDR2 YYDKDF (reference sequence). The CDR3 covers 14 residues.

The rearrangement joins TRBV20-1 to TRBJ2-5; TRBD2 matches 8 bases. Trimming took 0 bases from V and 5 from J; bases not matched to a gene: 8. This CDR3 is 15 amino acids long. Germline V gene sequence: CDR1 DFQATT, CDR2 SNEGSKA (reference sequence). CDR3 sequence (DNA): TGCAGTGCTAGAGATTCCAGCGGGAGATGGGAGACCCAGTACTTC. It encodes CSARDSSGRWETQYF.

The CDR3 nucleotides are TGTGCCAGCAGCCCCCGGGGGAGCGGGGAAGAGACCCAGTACTTC. Protein sequence: CASSPRGSGEETQYF. The V and J genes are TRBV7-9 and TRBJ2-5; TRBD2 agrees at 7 bases. V trimming: 5 bases; J trimming: 3 bases; junction bases outside the gene matches: 9. Germline V CDR1 and CDR2: SEHNR, FQNEAQ (reference sequence). CDR3 length: 15 residues.

This chain joins TRBV4-3 and TRBJ2-1, with TRBD1 matching 7 bases. The germline CDR1 and CDR2 sequences are LGHNA and YSLEER. V shed 4 bases, J shed 10 bases, and the junction held 16 bases outside the gene matches. The CDR3 has 16 residues. CDR3 amino acids: CASSRDQTGPLGEQFF. The CDR3 DNA reads TGCGCCAGCAGCCGGGACCAGACAGGGCCCCTAGGAGAGCAGTTCTTC.

The chain is built from TRBV6-4 and TRBJ1-2; TRBD1 agrees at 7 bases. The V gene's germline CDR1 is MRHNA and CDR2 SNTAGT. The CDR3 covers 15 residues. With V trimmed by 4 bases and J by 1 base, 6 bases remained unmatched. In DNA, the CDR3 is TGTGCCAGCAGTGGCGGGACAGCCGATAACTATGGCTACACCTTC. This sequence encodes CASSGGTADNYGYTF.

The chain is built from TRBV18 and TRBJ2-1; TRBD2 aligns across 7 bases. After removal of 2 bases from V and 7 bases from J, the junction contained 8 bases not matched to a gene. CDR3 length: 15 residues. Germline V gives CDR1 KGHSH, CDR2 LQKENI. CDR3 in amino acids: CASSPTAGVGNEQFF. CDR3 nucleotide sequence: TGTGCCAGCTCACCAACGGCGGGAGTGGGGAATGAGCAGTTCTTC.

The gene calls are TRBV3-1 and TRBJ1-2; 8 bases map to TRBD1. The germline V gene encodes CDR1 LGHDT and CDR2 YNNKEL (reference sequence). The CDR3 loop spans 15 amino acids. The V segment lost 5 bases and the J segment 2 bases; nucleotides outside the gene matches: 7. The CDR3 here is CASSDSGGANYGYTF. The CDR3 DNA sequence: TGTGCCAGCAGCGACTCAGGGGGCGCGAACTATGGCTACACCTTC.

This clonotype was picked up many times. The V call is TRBV4-3, the J call TRBJ2-5; 8 bases agree with TRBD1. With V trimmed by 0 bases and J by 5 bases, 5 bases remained unmatched. The CDR3 is made up of 15 amino acids. The germline V gene has CDR1 LGHNA and CDR2 YSLEER. The CDR3 bases are TGCGCCAGCAGCCAAGATCGGACAGGGCCGGAGACCCAGTACTTC. Translating it yields CASSQDRTGPETQYF.

The rearrangement uses TRBV28 and TRBJ2-7; the D gene is possibly TRBD1 (5 bases). Germline V CDR1 and CDR2: MDHEN, SYDVKM. The CDR3 covers 12 residues. Trimming removed 6 bases from V and 13 bases from J, with 19 bases in between. CDR3 in amino acids: CASRPQGLSHYF. Written as DNA, the CDR3 is TGTGCCAGCAGACCGCAGGGTCTGTCGCACTACTTC.

The chain combines TRBV6-6 with TRBJ2-7; D may be TRBD2 (6 bases). CDR3 length: 12 amino acids. Germline CDR1 is MNHNY and CDR2 is SVGAGI (reference sequence). The germline V and J ends were trimmed by 6 bases and 7 bases, with 13 bases remaining between them. CDR3: CASRDPRGEQYF. The CDR3 bases are TGTGCCAGCAGGGACCCCCGGGGGGAGCAGTACTTC.

The chain combines TRBV18 with TRBJ1-1; TRBD1 matches 8 bases. Germline CDR1 reads KGHSH; CDR2 reads LQKENI. J lost 8 bases, V lost 4 bases, and 9 bases had no gene match. The CDR3 spans 14 residues. Here the CDR3 DNA reads TGTGCCAGCTCACGCGGGACAGGCTTATCCGAAGCTTTCTTT. It codes for CASSRGTGLSEAFF.

V gene TRBV5-5 combines with J gene TRBJ2-3; 14 bases are a match to TRBD2. J was trimmed by 5 bases and V by 4 bases; bases with no gene match: 6. The CDR3 consists of 16 residues. Germline V gene data show CDR1 as SGHKS and CDR2 as YYEKEE (reference sequence). The CDR3 DNA sequence: TGTGCCAGCAGCCCGGGACTAGCGGGAGATGTAGATACGCAGTATTTT. Protein: CASSPGLAGDVDTQYF.

This clonotype was seen a few times. Here the CDR3 reads CASSQVPPGTGNTIYF. The CDR3 DNA follows: TGCGCCAGCAGCCAAGTCCCCCCGGGTACTGGAAACACCATATATTTT. The genes are TRBV4-3 and TRBJ1-3; unclear D gene. Trimming left V 1 base short and J 2 bases short, with 12 bases between. Per germline, CDR1 LGHNA and CDR2 YSLEER. The CDR3 length is 16 residues.

The CDR3 loop is CSARGLRLYNEQFF. The CDR3 DNA sequence: TGCAGTGCTAGAGGACTGAGGCTTTACAATGAGCAGTTCTTC. The genes are TRBV20-1 and TRBJ2-1, with no clear D. This CDR3 contains 14 residues. V lost 1 base and J 4 bases, leaving 11 bases between the germline ends. Germline CDR1 is DFQATT and CDR2 is SNEGSKA (reference sequence).

CDR3 sequence (DNA): TGTGCCAGCAGCTTGGTTCGGGTAGATGAGCAGTTCTTC. Its translation is CASSLVRVDEQFF. V is TRBV5-5 and J is TRBJ2-1; D gene unclear. The germline V and J ends were trimmed by 0 bases and 8 bases, with 9 bases remaining between them. This CDR3 has 13 amino acids. The germline CDR1 and CDR2 sequences are SGHKS and YYEKEE (reference sequence).

The chain carries TRBV28 and TRBJ2-3; TRBD1 matches at 9 bases. The junction had 11 bases not matched to a gene; V was cut back by 3 bases and J by 4 bases. Germline V gene sequence: CDR1 MDHEN, CDR2 SYDVKM. The CDR3 is made up of 17 amino acids. The CDR3 spells CASSFGAGQGSSDTQYF. In DNA, the CDR3 is TGTGCCAGCAGTTTCGGGGCGGGACAGGGATCATCAGATACGCAGTATTTT.